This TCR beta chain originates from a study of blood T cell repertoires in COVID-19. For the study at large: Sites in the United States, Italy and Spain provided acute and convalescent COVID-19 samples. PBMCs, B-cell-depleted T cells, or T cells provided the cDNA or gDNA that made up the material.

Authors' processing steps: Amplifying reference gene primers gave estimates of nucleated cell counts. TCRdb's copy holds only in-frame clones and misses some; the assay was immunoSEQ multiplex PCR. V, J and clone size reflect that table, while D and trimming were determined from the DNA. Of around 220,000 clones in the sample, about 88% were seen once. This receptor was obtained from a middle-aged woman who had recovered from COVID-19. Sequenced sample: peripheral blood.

CDR3 DNA sequence: TGCGCCAGCAGCAATGTAAAGGGGGCTGGGAATGAAAAACTGTTTTTT. It yields the protein CASSNVKGAGNEKLFF. This chain connects TRBV5-1 to TRBJ1-4, with 7 bases lining up with TRBD1. There are 16 residues in the CDR3. J was trimmed by 5 bases and V by 4 bases; bases with no gene match: 11. CDR1 SGHRS and CDR2 YFSETQ come from the germline V gene.